These 15 T cell receptor beta chains were all obtained from the same sample, sequenced in a study of blood T cell repertoires in COVID-19. Sequenced by immunoSEQ multiplex PCR; TCRdb stores in-frame clones only, minus some. The sample has 200,000 to 250,000 clones, around nine tenths seen once. Sequences were obtained from peripheral blood. The receptors were gathered from a woman under 30 who had recovered from COVID-19.

The CDR3 loop is CASSVDTSGSSYNEQFF. The CDR3 DNA reads TGTGCCAGCAGCGTGGACACTAGCGGGAGCTCCTACAATGAGCAGTTCTTC. The V and J genes are TRBV11-2 and TRBJ2-1, with 11 bases that match TRBD2. The CDR3 consists of 17 residues. Unmatched junction bases numbered 6, after V lost 5 bases and J lost 0 bases. CDR1 SGHAT and CDR2 FQNNGV come from the germline V gene.

The V gene is TRBV6-2 or TRBV6-3, the J gene TRBJ2-5; 8 positions agree with TRBD2. With V trimmed by 2 bases and J by 4 bases, 12 bases remained unmatched. This CDR3 has 17 amino acids. CDR1 MNHEY and CDR2 SVGEGT come from the germline V gene. In nucleotides, the CDR3 is TGTGCCAGCAGTTACGCTACGGGACTAGTGATGGCAGAGACCCAGTACTTC. This gives the protein CASSYATGLVMAETQYF.

The rearrangement uses TRBV12-3 or TRBV12-4 and TRBJ1-1, with 7 bases identical to TRBD1. CDR3 length: 13 amino acids. After removal of 7 bases from V and 4 bases from J, the junction contained 6 bases not matched to a gene. CDR3: CASIMTGSTEAFF. The DNA for the CDR3 is TGTGCCAGCATTATGACAGGGTCCACTGAAGCTTTCTTT.

This clone showed up just a few times. The V gene is TRBV6-4, the J gene TRBJ2-6; D remains ambiguous. This CDR3 spans 14 amino acids. The germline V gene encodes CDR1 MRHNA and CDR2 SNTAGT. V was clipped by 0 bases and J by 3 bases, with 3 bases between them. CDR3 loop: CASSDSFGANVLTF. CDR3 DNA sequence: TGTGCCAGCAGTGACTCCTTTGGGGCCAACGTCCTGACTTTC.

The table lists this clone with a few counts. V gene TRBV18 combines with J gene TRBJ2-1; D gene uncertain. Per germline, CDR1 KGHSH and CDR2 LQKENI. The V end was cut by 0 bases, the J end by 8 bases, with 17 bases between. This CDR3 contains 16 residues. The CDR3 sequence is CASSPPDTLRPDEQFF. DNA for the CDR3: TGTGCCAGCTCACCACCTGACACGCTCCGCCCGGATGAGCAGTTCTTC.

The genes are TRBV18 and TRBJ2-3; 7 nucleotides line up with TRBD1. V was pared by 2 bases and J by 6 bases, with 2 bases of the junction left unmatched. Germline CDR1 reads KGHSH; CDR2 reads LQKENI. This CDR3 is 13 amino acids long. The CDR3 protein is CASSPDRADTQYF. CDR3 bases: TGTGCCAGCTCACCAGACAGGGCCGATACGCAGTATTTT. Filled out from reference TRBV18 and TRBJ2-3, the complete variable domain reads NAGVMQNPRHLVRRRGQEARLRCSPMKGHSHVYWYRQLPEEGLKFMVYLQKENIIDESGMPKERFSAEFPKEGPSILRIQQVVRGDSAAYFCASSPDRADTQYFGPGTRLTVL.

This clone showed up just a few times. The chain combines TRBV9 with TRBJ2-1; 14 positions agree with TRBD2. This CDR3 contains 17 residues. Germline CDR1 reads SGDLS; CDR2 reads YYNGEE. The J segment lost 9 bases and the V segment lost 4 bases, leaving 12 bases of the junction unmatched. The CDR3 loop is CASSTRGLAGGGGEQFF. The CDR3 region has the DNA TGTGCCAGCAGCACTAGAGGACTAGCGGGAGGAGGTGGTGAGCAGTTCTTC.

The rearrangement links TRBV18 to TRBJ2-3, with D tentatively TRBD1 (7 bases). From germline, CDR1 is KGHSH and CDR2 LQKENI. There are 15 residues in the CDR3. V was clipped by 3 bases and J by 2 bases, with 12 bases between them. The CDR3 DNA sequence: TGTGCCAGCTCACCCGGGGGACAGTTCACAGATACGCAGTATTTT. Translation: CASSPGGQFTDTQYF.

The table lists this clone with a few counts. CDR3 residues: CASSFSRGANTEAFF. CDR3 bases: TGTGCCAGCAGCTTCTCCAGGGGCGCAAATACTGAAGCTTTCTTT. The chain combines TRBV11-2 with TRBJ1-1; weak D call: TRBD1 (6 bases). V was clipped by 3 bases and J by 5 bases, with 16 bases between them. The V gene's germline CDR1 is SGHAT and CDR2 FQNNGV. This CDR3 region has 15 residues. The whole variable domain, filled in from reference TRBV11-2 and TRBJ1-1, reads EAGVAQSPRYKIIEKRQSVAFWCNPISGHATLYWYQQILGQGPKLLIQFQNNGVVDDSQLPKDRFSAERLKGVDSTLKIQPAKLEDSAVYLCASSFSRGANTEAFFGQGTRLTVV.

This rearrangement joins TRBV6-5 to TRBJ2-5; TRBD2 aligns across 12 bases. This CDR3 spans 13 amino acids. Germline CDR1 and CDR2: MNHEY and SVGAGI. The J segment lost 5 bases and the V segment lost 10 bases, leaving 5 bases of the junction unmatched. CDR3 coding DNA: TGTGCCACCGGGACTAGCGGGCTTGAGACCCAGTACTTC. Its protein is CATGTSGLETQYF.

The genes are TRBV7-9 and TRBJ1-1; unclear D gene. Germline CDR1 is SEHNR and CDR2 is FQNEAQ (reference sequence). This CDR3 contains 14 residues. V lost 4 bases and J 7 bases, leaving 16 bases between the germline ends. The CDR3, as DNA: TGTGCCAGCAGCTCTTACATGGGTTGGAGTGAAGCTTTCTTT. Translated, it gives CASSSYMGWSEAFF. Together with reference TRBV7-9 and TRBJ1-1, the CDR3 gives the full variable domain: DTGVSQNPRHKITKRGQNVTFRCDPISEHNRLYWYRQTLGQGPEFLTYFQNEAQLEKSRLLSDRFSAERPKGSFSTLEIQRTEQGDSAMYLCASSSYMGWSEAFFGQGTRLTVV.

The chain recombines TRBV19 with TRBJ1-1; TRBD1 might be the D (6 bases). Germline CDR1 LNHDA, CDR2 SQIVND (reference sequence). The CDR3 totals 21 residues. Trimming shortened V by 3 bases and J by 1 base, and 30 bases separated the two germline ends. The CDR3 loop reads CASSMSPRSVRGILRNTEAFF. The CDR3 coding sequence is TGTGCCAGTAGTATGAGTCCCCGGAGCGTCAGGGGAATACTCCGGAACACTGAAGCTTTCTTT.

This chain uses TRBV19 with TRBJ2-1, with 10 positions matching TRBD2. V trimming: 3 bases; J trimming: 5 bases; junction bases outside the gene matches: 7. The CDR3 length is 16 residues. CDR1 is LNHDA, CDR2 SQIVND, per germline (reference sequence). The CDR3 here is CASSIPPGLADNEQFF. The CDR3 region has the DNA TGTGCCAGTAGTATCCCCCCCGGACTAGCGGACAATGAGCAGTTCTTC.

The rearrangement uses TRBV4-3 and TRBJ1-2; 10 bases match TRBD1. V was pared by 3 bases and J by 5 bases, with 9 bases of the junction left unmatched. The CDR3 extends over 16 amino acids. Germline CDR1 and CDR2: LGHNA and YSLEER. CDR3 coding DNA: TGCGCCAGCAGCCAGGTGACAGGGGGCGCGAAGTATGGCTACACCTTC. Its protein product is CASSQVTGGAKYGYTF.

This chain joins TRBV13 and TRBJ2-7; D is ambiguous. Per germline, CDR1 PRHDT and CDR2 FYEKMQ (reference sequence). This CDR3 spans 12 amino acids. V shed 4 bases and J shed 5 bases, with 9 bases lying between them. The CDR3 reads CASSYPADEQYF. CDR3 DNA: TGTGCCAGCAGCTACCCCGCGGACGAGCAGTACTTC.